The clone carrying this T cell receptor (beta chain) was counted only a few times. The data originate from a study of shared clonotypes between healthy human individuals. Study information: Plates per donor: three CD4 naive, three CD4 memory, two CD8 naive, one CD8 memory.

CDR1 and CDR2 from the germline V gene are SGHDN and FVKESK. The V end was cut by 2 bases, the J end by 5 bases, with 12 bases between. This CDR3 region has 15 residues. Only Caucasian adults living in Nashville, Tennessee made up the donor group. At the deep level, the assay was run. Here immunoSEQ multiplex PCR was the method, and the copy in TCRdb shows in-frame clones only, minus some. The sample holds fewer than 2.5 million clones, approximately 94% seen once. The J gene is TRBJ2-2, the V gene TRBV14; D unclear. The source of this sequence is a man between 18 and 29 years old in good health. Some clones in this sample may be carry-over from other donors' samples. The sequencing sample was made of naive CD4+ T cells from PBMCs. Specified subset: CD45RA+ positively selected. Here the CDR3 reads CASSQQWEGTGELFF. CDR3 in DNA: TGTGCCAGCAGCCAACAGTGGGAAGGGACCGGGGAGCTGTTTTTT.